The clone carrying this T cell receptor (beta chain) was counted a few times. What it binds is not known. This sample is part of a study of T cells after yellow fever vaccination. The authors made TCR cDNA by 5'RACE template switching, adding a universal primer site and UMIs. TCRdb called the 5' RACE reads again in MiXCR, with one record for every CDR3 protein. The sample carries 500,000 to 650,000 distinct CDR3 sequences, roughly a sixth recorded once. The CDR3 contains 14 residues. V lost 5 bases and J lost 7; bases outside the gene matches: 8. The germline V gene has CDR1 SGHTA and CDR2 FQGNSA. Overall study results and limits: A limited proportion of clonotypes was detected within both the CD4 and CD8 compartments.

The rearrangement uses TRBV7-2 and TRBJ1-5; TRBD1 matches 7 bases. The TCR originated in a man aged 18 to 30 who received the YFV17D yellow fever vaccine. The starting material was PBMCs, obtained about 5 days after the first yellow fever vaccination. CDR3 bases: TGTGCCAGCAGCATCGACAGGGTAAAACAGCCCCAGCATTTT. Amino acid sequence: CASSIDRVKQPQHF. Full variable domain (outside the CDR3, taken from reference TRBV7-2 and TRBJ1-5): GAGVSQSPSNKVTEKGKDVELRCDPISGHTALYWYRQSLGQGLEFLIYFQGNSAPDKSGLPSDRFSAERTGGSVSTLTIQRTQQEDSAVYLCASSIDRVKQPQHFGDGTRLSIL.